The present entry profiles one T cell receptor (beta chain) with its context. This entry belongs to a study of CD8 T cells in Susac syndrome. While serving as controls, healthy donors were matched for age and sex. The CDR3 covers 14 residues. Losses at the gene ends were 5 bases for V and 7 bases for J; bases not matched to a gene: 8. The germline gives CDR1 SQVTM, CDR2 ANQGSEA. Random-hexamer reverse transcription was applied to about 0.45 to 1 ug RNA. With immunoSEQ multiplex PCR, TCR beta CDR3 was amplified across 54 Vbeta and 13 Jbeta. TCRdb processed the immunoSEQ multiplex PCR reads anew with MiXCR; each CDR3 protein has one entry. The table records roughly 200,000 distinct CDR3 sequences, about 95% of them present only once.

The chain carries TRBV29-1 and TRBJ2-4; TRBD1 matches at 10 bases. The receptor's source is a human donor in good health. Sequencing was done on a sample of CD4+ T cells from PBMCs. CDR3 residues: CSVHPPGQGNIQYF. CDR3 DNA sequence: TGCAGCGTTCACCCTCCGGGACAGGGGAACATTCAGTACTTC.